The next 29 T cell receptor beta chains were all read from a single sample in a study of cytomegalovirus exposure and HLA in healthy donors. This PCR relied on a set of 60 Vbeta primers and 13 Jbeta primers. Sequencing was performed with immunoSEQ multiplex PCR; in TCRdb, only in-frame clones are kept and a portion is missing. The data show around 70,000 clones, roughly four fifths seen once. Sequenced sample: PBMCs. The source of these receptors is a man aged 70-80 years in good health and CMV-seronegative.

The chain carries TRBV2 and TRBJ2-3, with 8 bases that match TRBD2. V was clipped by 6 bases and J by 6 bases; unmatched bases: 8. CDR1 and CDR2 from the germline V gene are SNHLY and FYNNEI. The CDR3 totals 14 residues. DNA of the CDR3: TGTGCCAGCAGGACCAGCGGGAGCGGTGATACGCAGTATTTT. It codes for CASRTSGSGDTQYF.

This sequence joins TRBV7-9 and TRBJ2-3; D is uncertain. This CDR3 has 12 residues. Germline V gene lookup returns CDR1 SEHNR and CDR2 FQNEAQ (reference sequence). Trimming left V 0 bases short and J 11 bases short, with 9 bases between. CDR3 in DNA: TGTGCCAGCAGCTTAGCGTGGGCAGGGCAGTATTTT. Translating gives CASSLAWAGQYF.

The chain is built from TRBV7-2 and TRBJ2-7, with 9 bases aligning to TRBD2. J lost 3 bases, V lost 5 bases, and 5 bases had no gene match. Germline V gives CDR1 SGHTA, CDR2 FQGNSA. The CDR3 totals 14 residues. The CDR3, as DNA: TGTGCCAGCAGCCAGCAAGCGGGAGGCTACGAGCAGTACTTC. Amino acids: CASSQQAGGYEQYF.

This chain joins TRBV28 and TRBJ2-2, with 7 bases that match TRBD2. The CDR3 runs to 12 residues. Germline CDR1 is MDHEN and CDR2 is SYDVKM. V dropped 5 bases and J dropped 9; count of bases not matched to a gene: 3. The CDR3 DNA follows: TGTGCCAGCAGTAGCGGGAATCGGGAGCTGTTTTTT. Translation gives CASSSGNRELFF.

This clone was counted only a few times. The CDR3 sequence: CASSPGTGVGNQPQHF. The DNA of the CDR3 is TGTGCCAGCAGCCCAGGGACAGGGGTTGGCAATCAGCCCCAGCATTTT. V and J are TRBV5-5 and TRBJ1-5, with 10 bases that match TRBD1. With 4 bases clipped from V and 2 bases from J, the junction kept 6 bases outside the gene matches. This CDR3 contains 16 residues. Germline CDR1 SGHKS, CDR2 YYEKEE (reference sequence).

This clone was recorded only once. The genes are TRBV5-6 and TRBJ1-5; unclear D gene. The CDR3 length is 15 residues. V was clipped by 4 bases and J by 7 bases, with 18 bases between them. The germline V gene has CDR1 SGHDT and CDR2 YYEEEE. Here the CDR3 reads CASSVGGSNQQPQHF. The CDR3 region has the DNA TGTGCCAGCAGCGTGGGAGGGTCCAATCAGCAGCCCCAGCATTTT.

The V call is TRBV5-1, the J call TRBJ1-6; TRBD1 matches 10 bases. This CDR3 has 15 amino acids. V shed 2 bases, J shed 10 bases, and the junction held 6 bases outside the gene matches. The germline V gene has CDR1 SGHRS and CDR2 YFSETQ. CDR3 DNA sequence: TGCGCCAGCAGCTTCTTAGGGACAGGGGACTCACCCCTCCACTTT. This translates into CASSFLGTGDSPLHF.

The chain recombines TRBV4-2 with TRBJ2-2; a possible D gene is TRBD2 (5 bases). The CDR3 extends over 16 amino acids. Trimming took 4 bases from V and 8 from J, leaving 20 bases between them. CDR1 and CDR2 (germline): LGHNA, YNFKEQ. This CDR3 reads CASSPARAHQRGELFF. CDR3 coding DNA: TGTGCCAGCAGCCCCGCCCGGGCCCATCAGCGGGGGGAGCTGTTTTTT.

The chain employs TRBV7-8 and TRBJ2-1; D may be TRBD2 (5 bases). V shed 5 bases and J shed 5 bases, with 10 bases lying between them. This CDR3 contains 13 residues. The germline gives CDR1 SGHVS, CDR2 FQNEAQ. The CDR3 sequence: CASSQGLNNEQFF. The CDR3 DNA reads as TGTGCCAGCAGCCAAGGACTGAACAATGAGCAGTTCTTC.

The gene calls are TRBV19 and TRBJ2-1; tentatively, D is TRBD1 (6 bases). V was pared by 6 bases and J by 0 bases, with 15 bases between. CDR3 size: 16 residues. The V gene's germline CDR1 is LNHDA and CDR2 SQIVND (reference sequence). Written as DNA, the CDR3 is TGTGCCAGTAGCCGCCCCGCCAGGGGCTCCTACAATGAGCAGTTCTTC. Residues: CASSRPARGSYNEQFF.

This clone appeared a few times. The chain carries TRBV7-9 and TRBJ2-5; no clear D gene. The CDR3 runs 13 residues. CDR1 and CDR2 (germline): SEHNR, FQNEAQ (reference sequence). V lost 1 base, J lost 3 bases, and 6 bases lay in between. This CDR3 reads CASSLVGKETQYF. The CDR3 DNA sequence: TGTGCCAGCAGCTTAGTGGGCAAAGAGACCCAGTACTTC.

As regards this clone: The same CDR3 is also encoded by other DNA sequences in this sample. This rearrangement joins TRBV7-2 to TRBJ2-5, with D unclear. Germline V gene lookup returns CDR1 SGHTA and CDR2 FQGNSA. This CDR3 region has 14 residues. The V and J ends lost 0 bases and 2 bases respectively, with 7 bases between them. CDR3 sequence reads: CASSLAGRQETQYF. The CDR3 coding sequence is TGTGCCAGCAGCTTAGCTGGCAGGCAAGAGACCCAGTACTTC.

CDR3 protein: CASSTRGGGYTF. The CDR3 bases are TGCGCCAGTTCGACCCGTGGAGGCGGCTACACCTTC. The chain uses TRBV5-1 and TRBJ1-2; D gene uncertain. Germline CDR1 is SGHRS and CDR2 is YFSETQ. The length of the CDR3 is 12 residues. Trimming removed 8 bases at V and 8 bases at J, with 16 bases between.

The chain combines TRBV14 with TRBJ2-3; D may be TRBD2 (5 bases). V lost 4 bases to trimming and J lost 2 bases, with 13 bases between them. CDR1 is SGHDN, CDR2 FVKESK, per germline. CDR3 length equals 15 residues. In nucleotides, the CDR3 is TGTGCCAGCAGCCCATACGGGGTGGCCACAGATACGCAGTATTTT. It translates to CASSPYGVATDTQYF. Variable domain in full (rest from reference TRBV14 and TRBJ2-3): EAGVTQFPSHSVIEKGQTVTLRCDPISGHDNLYWYRRVMGKEIKFLLHFVKESKQDESGMPNNRFLAERTGGTYSTLKVQPAELEDSGVYFCASSPYGVATDTQYFGPGTRLTVL.

V and J are TRBV5-6 and TRBJ2-5; 7 bases match TRBD1. Germline-derived CDR1 and CDR2 are SGHDT and YYEEEE. The CDR3 sequence is 15 residues long. V dropped 1 base and J dropped 4; count of bases not matched to a gene: 7. CDR3 amino acids: CASSLPGQYLETQYF. As DNA, the CDR3 is TGTGCCAGCAGCTTGCCGGGACAGTACCTAGAGACCCAGTACTTC.

This sequence joins TRBV30 and TRBJ1-2; D is undetermined. The CDR3 spans 11 residues. V shed 1 base and J shed 3 bases, with 3 bases lying between them. The germline V gene encodes CDR1 GTSNPN and CDR2 SVGIG (reference sequence). DNA for the CDR3: TGTGCCTGGAGTGCGTACTATGGCTACACCTTC. It yields the protein CAWSAYYGYTF.

V and J are TRBV6-6 and TRBJ2-7; D uncertain. Germline assignment: CDR1 MNHNY and CDR2 SVGAGI (reference sequence). Trimming pared 5 bases from V and 3 bases from J, leaving 14 bases between. There are 14 residues in the CDR3. CDR3 nucleotide sequence: TGTGCCAGCAGTCCTTCCGGGTCCCTCTACGAGCAGTACTTC. It yields the protein CASSPSGSLYEQYF.

J is TRBJ1-6 and V is TRBV7-2; D unclear. CDR1 and CDR2 from the germline V gene are SGHTA and FQGNSA. Trimming removed 1 base at V and 8 bases at J, with 6 bases between. The CDR3 is 13 residues long. The CDR3 sequence is CASSLVGDSPLHF. The DNA for the CDR3 is TGTGCCAGCAGCTTAGTTGGAGATTCACCCCTCCACTTT.

The rearrangement uses TRBV19 and TRBJ2-2, with 13 bases identical to TRBD2. Germline V gene sequence: CDR1 LNHDA, CDR2 SQIVND (reference sequence). After removal of 7 bases from V and 5 bases from J, the junction contained 7 bases not matched to a gene. This CDR3 is built from 16 residues. CDR3 residues: CASNTPGLAGTGELFF. The CDR3 DNA is TGTGCCAGTAATACTCCGGGACTAGCGGGGACCGGGGAGCTGTTTTTT. The full variable domain, its missing parts supplied by reference TRBV19 and TRBJ2-2, is DGGITQSPKYLFRKEGQNVTLSCEQNLNHDAMYWYRQDPGQGLRLIYYSQIVNDFQKGDIAEGYSVSREKKESFPLTVTSAQKNPTAFYLCASNTPGLAGTGELFFGEGSRLTVL.

In nucleotides, the CDR3 is TGTGCCAGCAGCCCCGGGTCGGCTAGCACAGATACGCAGTATTTT. It codes for CASSPGSASTDTQYF. The chain carries TRBV28 and TRBJ2-3, with D unresolved. The CDR3 runs 15 residues. V dropped 6 bases and J dropped 0 bases, with 13 bases sitting between them. Germline-derived CDR1 and CDR2 are MDHEN and SYDVKM.

The V and J genes are TRBV9 and TRBJ1-4, with 7 nucleotides matching TRBD1. CDR1 and CDR2 (germline): SGDLS, YYNGEE. With 6 bases clipped from V and 2 bases from J, the junction kept 1 base outside the gene matches. The CDR3 contains 13 residues. DNA for the CDR3: TGTGCCAGCAAAGGGGGCACTAATGAAAAACTGTTTTTT. This codes for CASKGGTNEKLFF.

A few counts support this clone. The chain is built from TRBV19 and TRBJ1-1, with 10 nucleotides matching TRBD1. The trim removed 5 bases at V and 5 bases at J, leaving 8 bases unmatched. CDR3 size: 15 residues. Germline CDR1 LNHDA, CDR2 SQIVND (reference sequence). CDR3 nucleotide sequence: TGTGCCAGTAGTGCTCCGGGACAGGGGAGAACTGAAGCTTTCTTT. Amino acid sequence: CASSAPGQGRTEAFF. The variable domain in full, with the rest retrieved from reference TRBV19 and TRBJ1-1, is DGGITQSPKYLFRKEGQNVTLSCEQNLNHDAMYWYRQDPGQGLRLIYYSQIVNDFQKGDIAEGYSVSREKKESFPLTVTSAQKNPTAFYLCASSAPGQGRTEAFFGQGTRLTVV.

The gene calls are TRBV5-1 and TRBJ2-1, with 9 positions matching TRBD2. Germline V lookup: CDR1 SGHRS, CDR2 YFSETQ. J lost 2 bases, V lost 0 bases, and 3 bases had no gene match. There are 16 residues in the CDR3. The CDR3 reads CASSLALAGPYNEQFF. CDR3 coding DNA: TGCGCCAGCAGCTTGGCCCTAGCGGGGCCCTACAATGAGCAGTTCTTC.

Comment on this clone: One end of the junction does not line up with germline, which may come from a read error. V usage is TRBV7-9 and J usage is TRBJ2-2; possible D gene TRBD2, 6 bases. Per the germline V gene, CDR1 is SEHNR and CDR2 is FQNEAQ (reference sequence). The CDR3 has 16 residues. CDR3: CSSSILGTGYTGELFF. The CDR3, as DNA: TGTTCCAGCAGCATCCTCGGGACTGGATACACCGGGGAGCTGTTTTTT. Together with reference TRBV7-9 and TRBJ2-2, the CDR3 gives the full variable domain: DTGVSQNPRHKITKRGQNVTFRCDPISEHNRLYWYRQTLGQGPEFLTYFQNEAQLEKSRLLSDRFSAERPKGSFSTLEIQRTEQGDSAMYLCSSSILGTGYTGELFFGEGSRLTVL.

This clone occurred once. In nucleotides, the CDR3 is TGTGCCAGCAGCGTCGGAGGGAATTGGGGCTACACCTTC. Residues: CASSVGGNWGYTF. This chain joins TRBV7-9 and TRBJ1-2; unclear D gene. Germline CDR1 is SEHNR and CDR2 is FQNEAQ (reference sequence). V was pared by 5 bases and J by 8 bases, with 15 bases between. The CDR3 is made up of 13 amino acids. Filled out from reference TRBV7-9 and TRBJ1-2, the complete variable domain reads DTGVSQNPRHKITKRGQNVTFRCDPISEHNRLYWYRQTLGQGPEFLTYFQNEAQLEKSRLLSDRFSAERPKGSFSTLEIQRTEQGDSAMYLCASSVGGNWGYTFGSGTRLTVV.

The sample holds one count of this clone. The gene calls are TRBV6-6 and TRBJ1-2; the match to TRBD1 covers 10 bases. Germline CDR1 reads MNHNY; CDR2 reads SVGAGI (reference sequence). The CDR3 loop spans 14 amino acids. The trim removed 0 bases at V and 7 bases at J, leaving 2 bases unmatched. The DNA for the CDR3 is TGTGCCAGCAGTTACTCGACAGGGGGCCCTGGCTACACCTTC. Translating gives CASSYSTGGPGYTF.

The chain uses TRBV19 and TRBJ2-3, with 8 bases fitting TRBD2. After removal of 3 bases from V and 1 base from J, the junction contained 3 bases not matched to a gene. The V gene's germline CDR1 is LNHDA and CDR2 SQIVND (reference sequence). The CDR3 contains 15 residues. The CDR3 sequence: CASSIRAGGTDTQYF. The DNA of the CDR3 is TGTGCCAGTAGTATCAGAGCGGGAGGCACAGATACGCAGTATTTT.

The rearrangement links TRBV19 to TRBJ2-1, with 7 bases aligning to TRBD1. Trimming took 8 bases from V and 1 from J; bases not matched to a gene: 5. The CDR3 runs 14 residues. Germline CDR1 and CDR2: LNHDA and SQIVND (reference sequence). The CDR3 DNA reads as TGTGCCAGTGGACAGACAGGGTCCTACAATGAGCAGTTCTTC. Its protein product is CASGQTGSYNEQFF.

The chain combines TRBV28 with TRBJ1-2; 9 nucleotides agree with TRBD1. The ends lost 2 bases at V and 7 bases at J; junction bases unmatched: 8. CDR1 and CDR2 from the germline V gene are MDHEN and SYDVKM. The CDR3 runs 15 residues. CDR3 residues: CASSLRQGEYSGYTF. The DNA of the CDR3 is TGTGCCAGCAGTTTAAGACAGGGGGAATACAGTGGCTACACCTTC.